These 20 T cell receptor beta chains were sequenced from one sample in a study of blood T cells in healthy people across ages. Combining a sample-barcoded 5' primer with a J-beta primer mix, a second PCR ran for roughly 7 to 12 cycles. In TCRdb, the 5' RACE reads were re-called with MiXCR into one record per CDR3 protein. Of approximately 800,000 distinct CDR3 sequences detected, about 36% appear once; the ten largest clones hold 10% to 15%. Sequenced: blood. These receptors were taken from a man between 18 and 29 years old in good health.

Points on this clonotype: This sequence may be a read error, since a much larger clone differs from it by one base. The rearrangement joins TRBV9 to TRBJ2-7; D call uncertain. This CDR3 comprises 14 residues. V shed 7 bases and J shed 0 bases, with 14 bases lying between them. Germline lookup yields CDR1 SGDLS and CDR2 YYNGEE. CDR3 sequence reads: CASGIDFGSYEQYF. The CDR3 bases are TGTGCCAGCGGCATCGACTTCGGCTCCTACGAGCAGTACTTC.

This clonotype has more than one count but fewer than ten. The genes are TRBV5-1 and TRBJ2-2, with 7 bases matching TRBD1. Unmatched junction bases numbered 2, after V lost 2 bases and J lost 1 base. This CDR3 has 15 residues. Looked up from germline, CDR1 is SGHRS and CDR2 is YFSETQ. The CDR3 sequence: CASSFRTGNTGELFF. The DNA for the CDR3 is TGCGCCAGCAGCTTTAGGACAGGGAACACCGGGGAGCTGTTTTTT.

The rearrangement links TRBV4-1 to TRBJ1-5; D is unresolved. The CDR3 has 15 amino acids. Trimming removed 0 bases at V and 1 base at J, with 7 bases between. CDR1 is MGHRA, CDR2 YSYEKL, per germline. CDR3 in amino acids: CASSQDMQSNQPQHF. The DNA for the CDR3 is TGCGCCAGCAGCCAAGATATGCAGAGCAATCAGCCCCAGCATTTT.

This clonotype occurred a few times. CDR3: CASRGDRSYGYTF. The CDR3 DNA reads TGTGCCAGCAGAGGAGACAGGTCGTATGGCTACACCTTC. V and J are TRBV7-9 and TRBJ1-2; weak D call: TRBD1 (6 bases). Trimming shortened V by 6 bases and J by 5 bases, and 13 bases separated the two germline ends. Per the germline V gene, CDR1 is SEHNR and CDR2 is FQNEAQ (reference sequence). The CDR3 is made up of 13 amino acids.

There are a few counts of this clonotype. The chain uses TRBV20-1 and TRBJ2-1; 13 nucleotides agree with TRBD2. The V segment lost 0 bases and the J segment 6 bases; nucleotides outside the gene matches: 5. The CDR3 contains 16 residues. Germline CDR1 DFQATT, CDR2 SNEGSKA (reference sequence). CDR3 in amino acids: CSARDQGLAGFNEQFF. The CDR3, as DNA: TGCAGTGCTAGAGATCAGGGACTAGCGGGATTCAATGAGCAGTTCTTC.

CDR3 residues: CRLGGATGGITEAFF. CDR3 DNA sequence: TGCAGGCTCGGGGGTGCGACAGGGGGCATCACTGAAGCTTTCTTT. The chain couples TRBV20-1 to TRBJ1-1; 10 nucleotides line up with TRBD1. Germline CDR1 reads DFQATT; CDR2 reads SNEGSKA (reference sequence). The CDR3 consists of 15 residues.

This clonotype was counted between two and nine times. The V call is TRBV20-1, the J call TRBJ1-5; D is possibly TRBD1 (5 bases). This CDR3 is built from 11 residues. Germline lookup yields CDR1 DFQATT and CDR2 SNEGSKA (reference sequence). The ends were cut back, 6 bases at V and 7 bases at J, with 10 bases in the middle. Here the CDR3 DNA reads TGCAGTGCCACAGGAGGGCAGCCCCAGCATTTT. This translates into CSATGGQPQHF.

This chain links TRBV27 with TRBJ2-7; D tentatively fits TRBD1 or TRBD2 (5 bases each). From germline, CDR1 is MNHEY and CDR2 SMNVEV (reference sequence). The ends were cut back, 3 bases at V and 2 bases at J, with 11 bases in the middle. This CDR3 comprises 14 residues. This CDR3 is CASSFLGTAYEQYF. The CDR3 DNA reads TGTGCCAGCAGTTTTCTAGGGACCGCCTACGAGCAGTACTTC.

The sample holds one count of this clonotype. This rearrangement joins TRBV12-3 or TRBV12-4 to TRBJ1-5; the D gene is possibly TRBD1 (6 bases). The CDR3 extends over 14 amino acids. Trimming shortened V by 5 bases and J by 4 bases, and 12 bases separated the two germline ends. CDR3 in amino acids: CASSVGAVNQPQHF. In DNA, the CDR3 is TGTGCCAGCAGTGTGGGGGCAGTAAATCAGCCCCAGCATTTT.

This clonotype was counted at least ten times. The chain joins TRBV6-5 to TRBJ1-1; D not certain. Germline values: CDR1 MNHEY, CDR2 SVGAGI. The V end lost 3 bases, the J end lost 4 bases, and 15 bases lay between the germline ends. The CDR3 totals 15 residues. The chain's CDR3 is CASSYSRGWVTEAFF. Here the CDR3 DNA reads TGTGCCAGCAGTTATAGTCGTGGTTGGGTCACTGAAGCTTTCTTT.

This clonotype has more than one count but fewer than ten. The V gene is TRBV28, the J gene TRBJ2-3, with D unclear. The CDR3 runs 16 residues. The germline V gene encodes CDR1 MDHEN and CDR2 SYDVKM. Trimming shortened V by 3 bases and J by 2 bases, and 15 bases separated the two germline ends. In nucleotides, the CDR3 is TGTGCCAGCAGTTTCCCCCCTTCTGTCGTCACAGATACGCAGTATTTT. It yields the protein CASSFPPSVVTDTQYF.

This clonotype was counted between two and nine times. V is TRBV6-2 or TRBV6-3 and J is TRBJ2-6, with TRBD2 as a possible D gene (6 bases). V lost 6 bases and J lost 0, with 6 bases in between. The CDR3 has 14 residues. Germline V gene sequence: CDR1 MNHEY, CDR2 SVGEGT. This CDR3 is CASREGSGANVLTF. The CDR3 DNA reads TGTGCCAGCAGGGAGGGCTCTGGGGCCAACGTCCTGACTTTC.

This clonotype was observed at least ten times. CDR3 amino acids: CASSLVAGGSYNEQFF. The CDR3 region has the DNA TGTGCCAGCAGCTTAGTCGCCGGGGGGTCCTACAATGAGCAGTTCTTC. The chain combines TRBV11-1 with TRBJ2-1, with TRBD2 matching 7 bases. J gave up 1 base and V 1 base, and 4 bases lay outside the gene matches. The CDR3 runs to 16 residues. From germline, CDR1 is SGHAT and CDR2 FQDESV (reference sequence).

Turning to this clonotype: Possible read error: a much larger clone is one base away. The J gene is TRBJ2-1, the V gene TRBV7-9; D may match TRBD1 or TRBD2 (5 bases each). The ends were cut back, 0 bases at V and 12 bases at J, with 21 bases in the middle. Germline CDR1 SEHNR, CDR2 FQNEAQ (reference sequence). The CDR3 has 16 amino acids. Here the CDR3 DNA reads TGTGCCAGCAGCTTAGCGAGGGGAGCCCGACCACTAGGGCAGTTCTTC. Encoded protein: CASSLARGARPLGQFF.

The chain joins TRBV2 to TRBJ2-5, with TRBD2 as a possible D gene (5 bases). V lost 5 bases to trimming and J lost 5 bases, with 12 bases between them. This CDR3 is built from 13 residues. Germline V gene data show CDR1 as SNHLY and CDR2 as FYNNEI. The DNA for the CDR3 is TGTGCCAGCAGTTCAACTAGGATGGAGACCCAGTACTTC. It encodes CASSSTRMETQYF.

This clonotype was detected a few times. The chain recombines TRBV3-1 with TRBJ2-7, with no clear D. CDR3 size: 12 residues. Germline-derived CDR1 and CDR2 are LGHDT and YNNKEL (reference sequence). V lost 0 bases and J lost 7, with 7 bases in between. CDR3 sequence (DNA): TGTGCCAGCAGCCAAGATAGCAGGGAGCAGTACTTC. Residues: CASSQDSREQYF.

Comment on this clonotype: This may come from a read error, since a much larger clone is one base off. The V and J genes are TRBV12-3 or TRBV12-4 and TRBJ1-2; a weak D match, TRBD1 (5 bases). The CDR3 contains 13 residues. Between the trimmed V and J ends, which lost 5 bases and 6 bases, there was a span of 13 bases. For the CDR3, the DNA is TGTGCCAGCAGTGTATGGATGGGGGATGGCTACACCTTC. Its protein is CASSVWMGDGYTF.

The CDR3, as DNA: TGCGCCAGCAGCGAGCCGACAGGGCCCGAGACTGAAGCTTTCTTT. It is translated as CASSEPTGPETEAFF. The V and J genes are TRBV5-1 and TRBJ1-1; 7 nucleotides agree with TRBD1. Germline trimming cut 4 bases from V and 5 bases from J; bases unmatched to any gene: 11. This CDR3 is 15 amino acids long. CDR1 is SGHRS, CDR2 YFSETQ, per germline.

V is TRBV6-5 and J is TRBJ2-7; 13 positions match TRBD2. This CDR3 is built from 15 residues. The V gene's germline CDR1 is MNHEY and CDR2 SVGAGI. V shed 4 bases, J shed 0 bases, and the junction held 0 bases outside the gene matches. The CDR3 coding sequence is TGTGCCAGCAGTTGGACTAGCGGGAGCTCCTACGAGCAGTACTTC. Protein product: CASSWTSGSSYEQYF.

This rearrangement joins TRBV4-2 to TRBJ2-1, with D possibly being TRBD1 (5 bases). The CDR3 has 16 amino acids. The V end lost 0 bases, the J end lost 7 bases, and 16 bases lay between the germline ends. Germline CDR1 is LGHNA and CDR2 is YNFKEQ. The CDR3 sequence: CASSQEQFRESNEQFF. The CDR3, as DNA: TGTGCCAGCAGCCAAGAACAGTTCAGGGAATCAAATGAGCAGTTCTTC.